This TCR beta chain was identified during a study of blood T cell repertoires in COVID-19. As for the study in general: T cells, B-cell-depleted T cells, or PBMCs supplied cDNA or gDNA.

Clones were read by immunoSEQ multiplex PCR, and TCRdb kept only the in-frame ones, dropping some. The sample records about 240,000 clones, roughly 80% being singletons. This clone was observed a handful of times. The CDR3 spans 13 residues. V was pared by 8 bases and J by 2 bases, with 15 bases between. CDR1 and CDR2 from the germline V gene are GTSNPN and SVGIG (reference sequence). The genes are TRBV30 and TRBJ1-1; D ambiguous. The clonotype comes from a woman aged 18-29 years with acute or convalescent COVID-19. Sample: peripheral blood. In DNA, the CDR3 is TGTGCCGAAACCTCGGGTCTAAACACTGAAGCTTTCTTT. The encoded protein is CAETSGLNTEAFF.